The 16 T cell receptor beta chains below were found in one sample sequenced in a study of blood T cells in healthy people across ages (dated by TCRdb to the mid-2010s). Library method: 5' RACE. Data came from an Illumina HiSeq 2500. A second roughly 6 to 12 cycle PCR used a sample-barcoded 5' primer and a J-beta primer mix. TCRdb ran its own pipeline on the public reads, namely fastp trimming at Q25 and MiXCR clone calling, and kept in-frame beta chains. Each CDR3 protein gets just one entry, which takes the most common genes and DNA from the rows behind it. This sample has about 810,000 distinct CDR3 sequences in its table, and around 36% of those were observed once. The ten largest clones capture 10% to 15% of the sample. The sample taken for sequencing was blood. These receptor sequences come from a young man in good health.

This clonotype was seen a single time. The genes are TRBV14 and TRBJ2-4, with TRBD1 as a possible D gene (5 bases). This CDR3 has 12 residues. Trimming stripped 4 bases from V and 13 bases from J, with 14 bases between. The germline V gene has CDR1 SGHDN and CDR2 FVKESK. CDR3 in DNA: TGTGCCAGCAGCCCGACAGCTAATGAGCAGTACTTC. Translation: CASSPTANEQYF.

The CDR3 bases are TGTGCCAGCAGGCCGGGGGGAGCCACTGAAGCTTTCTTT. Translation: CASRPGGATEAFF. V usage is TRBV12-3 or TRBV12-4 and J usage is TRBJ1-1, with D possibly matching TRBD1 (5 bases). This CDR3 comprises 13 residues. With 6 bases removed from V and 4 bases from J, the gap between germline ends came to 12 bases.

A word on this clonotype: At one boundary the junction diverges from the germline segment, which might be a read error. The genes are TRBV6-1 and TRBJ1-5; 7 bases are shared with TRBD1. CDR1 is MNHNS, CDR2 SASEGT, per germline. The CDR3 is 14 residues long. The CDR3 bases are TGTGTCAGCAGTGAGGGACAGTCCAATCAGCCCCAGCATTTT. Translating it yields CVSSEGQSNQPQHF.

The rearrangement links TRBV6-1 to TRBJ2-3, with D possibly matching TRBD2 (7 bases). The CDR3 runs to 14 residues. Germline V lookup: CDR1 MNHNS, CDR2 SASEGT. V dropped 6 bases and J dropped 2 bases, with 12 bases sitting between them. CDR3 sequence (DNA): TGTGCCAGCAGGGGGGGGCTATACACAGATACGCAGTATTTT. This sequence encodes CASRGGLYTDTQYF.

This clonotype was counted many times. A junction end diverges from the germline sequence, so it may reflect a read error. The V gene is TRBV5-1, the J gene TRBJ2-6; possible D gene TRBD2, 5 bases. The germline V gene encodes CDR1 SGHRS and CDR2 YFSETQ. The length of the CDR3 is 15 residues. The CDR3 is CASSLGSSGANVLTF. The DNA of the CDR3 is TGTGCCAGCAGCCTAGGGAGTTCTGGGGCCAACGTCCTGACTTTC.

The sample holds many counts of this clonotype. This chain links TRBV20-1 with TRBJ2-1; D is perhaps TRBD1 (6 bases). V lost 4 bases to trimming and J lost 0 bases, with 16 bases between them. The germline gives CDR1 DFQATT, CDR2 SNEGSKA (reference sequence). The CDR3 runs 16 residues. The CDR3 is CSATDTGQSSYNEQFF. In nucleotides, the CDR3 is TGCAGTGCTACCGACACCGGACAGAGCTCCTACAATGAGCAGTTCTTC.

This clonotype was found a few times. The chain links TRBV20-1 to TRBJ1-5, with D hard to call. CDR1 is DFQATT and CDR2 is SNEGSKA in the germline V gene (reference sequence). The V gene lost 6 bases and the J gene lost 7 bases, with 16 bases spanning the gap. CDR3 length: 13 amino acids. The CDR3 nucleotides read TGCAGTGCCTCGCCCCCGGGATTCCAGCCCCAGCATTTT. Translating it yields CSASPPGFQPQHF.

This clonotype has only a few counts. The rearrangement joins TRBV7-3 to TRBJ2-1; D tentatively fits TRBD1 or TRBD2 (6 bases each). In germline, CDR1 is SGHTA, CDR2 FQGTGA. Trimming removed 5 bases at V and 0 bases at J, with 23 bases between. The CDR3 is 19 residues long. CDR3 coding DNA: TGTGCCAGCAGCCCAGTGGGGGCAGGTAGAGCGGGCTCCTACAATGAGCAGTTCTTC. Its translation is CASSPVGAGRAGSYNEQFF.

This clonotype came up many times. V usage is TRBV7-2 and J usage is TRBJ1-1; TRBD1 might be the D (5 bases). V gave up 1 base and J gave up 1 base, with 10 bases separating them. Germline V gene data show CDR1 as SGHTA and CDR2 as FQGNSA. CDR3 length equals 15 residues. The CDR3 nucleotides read TGTGCCAGCAGCTTAGTTGGGGGGGAGAACACTGAAGCTTTCTTT. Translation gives CASSLVGGENTEAFF. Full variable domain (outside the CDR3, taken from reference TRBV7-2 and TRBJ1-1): GAGVSQSPSNKVTEKGKDVELRCDPISGHTALYWYRQSLGQGLEFLIYFQGNSAPDKSGLPSDRFSAERTGGSVSTLTIQRTQQEDSAVYLCASSLVGGENTEAFFGQGTRLTVV.

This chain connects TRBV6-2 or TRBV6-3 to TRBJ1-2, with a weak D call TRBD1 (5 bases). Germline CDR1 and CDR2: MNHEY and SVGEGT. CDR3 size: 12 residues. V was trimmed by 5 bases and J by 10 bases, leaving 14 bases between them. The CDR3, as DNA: TGTGCCAGCAGTCGCCGCAGGGATGTCTACACCTTC. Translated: CASSRRRDVYTF.

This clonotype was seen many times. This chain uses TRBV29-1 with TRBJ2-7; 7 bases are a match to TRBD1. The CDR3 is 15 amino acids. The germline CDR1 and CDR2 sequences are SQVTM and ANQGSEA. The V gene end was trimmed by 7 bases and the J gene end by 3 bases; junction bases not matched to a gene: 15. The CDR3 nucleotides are TGCAGCGCCACTGACAGGGATAGGTGGTTCTACGAGCAGTACTTC. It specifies CSATDRDRWFYEQYF.

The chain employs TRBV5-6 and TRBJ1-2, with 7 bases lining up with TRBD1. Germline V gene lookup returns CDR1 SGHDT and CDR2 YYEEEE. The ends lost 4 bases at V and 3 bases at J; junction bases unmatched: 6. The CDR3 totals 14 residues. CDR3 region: CASSPTGLDYGYTF. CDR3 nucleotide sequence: TGTGCCAGCAGCCCGACAGGGCTGGACTATGGCTACACCTTC.

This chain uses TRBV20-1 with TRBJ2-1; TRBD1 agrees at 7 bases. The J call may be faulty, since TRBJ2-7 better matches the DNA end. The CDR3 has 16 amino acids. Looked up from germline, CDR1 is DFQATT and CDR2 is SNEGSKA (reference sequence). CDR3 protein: CSARPSDRATYNEQYF. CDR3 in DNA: TGCAGTGCTAGACCTTCAGACAGGGCTACCTACAATGAGCAGTACTTC.

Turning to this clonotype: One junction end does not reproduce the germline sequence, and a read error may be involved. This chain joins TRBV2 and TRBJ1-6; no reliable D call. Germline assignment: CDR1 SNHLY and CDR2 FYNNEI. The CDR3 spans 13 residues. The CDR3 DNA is TGTGCCAGCAGCCCGACACGAAATTCACCCCTCTACTTT. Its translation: CASSPTRNSPLYF.

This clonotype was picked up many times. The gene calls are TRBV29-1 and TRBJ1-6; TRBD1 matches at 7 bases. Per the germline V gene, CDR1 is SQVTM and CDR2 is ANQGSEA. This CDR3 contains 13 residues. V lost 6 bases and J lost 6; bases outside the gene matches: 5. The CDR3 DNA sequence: TGCAGCGTCGCCGACAGGGTTAATTCACCCCTCCACTTT. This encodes CSVADRVNSPLHF.

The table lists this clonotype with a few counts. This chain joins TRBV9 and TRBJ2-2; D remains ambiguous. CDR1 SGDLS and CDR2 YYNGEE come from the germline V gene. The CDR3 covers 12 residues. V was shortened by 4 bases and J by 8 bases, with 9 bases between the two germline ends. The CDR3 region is CASSLSRGELFF. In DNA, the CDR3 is TGTGCCAGCAGCCTTTCTCGGGGGGAGCTGTTTTTT.